This T cell receptor (beta chain) was identified in a study of CD8 T cells in ankylosing spondylitis. Findings and caveats of the study: Disease-associated clones were reportedly significantly overrepresented in matched ankylosing spondylitis synovial fluid. Clones that were linked to disease were CD8+ and were relatively rare in peripheral blood. Characteristic, it appeared, of ankylosing spondylitis blood was a TCR beta motif of 7 or 8 highly homologous variants. Certain motif variants had earlier appeared in reactive arthritis synovial fluid and blood.

Quantitative 5'-RACE with molecular barcodes generated TCR beta libraries. TCRdb called the 5' RACE reads again in MiXCR, with one record for every CDR3 protein. The sample gives a few hundred thousand distinct CDR3 sequences, 6.5% to 10% of which show up once; approximately 15% is in the top ten. The V end lost 2 bases, the J end lost 5 bases, and 7 bases lay between the germline ends. This CDR3 has 11 residues. The V gene's germline CDR1 is DFQATT and CDR2 SNEGSKA (reference sequence). Ten or more counts support this clonotype. Its target is not known. This sequence joins TRBV20-1 and TRBJ2-7; TRBD1 or TRBD2 may be the D gene (5 bases each). Sequencing was carried out using blood, either unsorted or a sorted T cell fraction (not recorded which). This sequence was found in a male donor with ankylosing spondylitis. In DNA form, the CDR3 reads TGCAGTGCTAGACAGGGAGACGAGCAGTACTTC. Translating it yields CSARQGDEQYF.